This TCR beta chain was retrieved from a study of blood T cell repertoires in COVID-19. Per the study methods: Amplifying reference gene primers gave estimates of nucleated cell counts. The data were produced by immunoSEQ multiplex PCR, yet TCRdb's version contains in-frame clones alone and is incomplete. V, J and clone size were drawn from that table, and D and trimming were deduced from the DNA. The repertoire holds 120,000 to 150,000 clones, roughly four fifths seen once, with over 12% in the top ten. The CDR3 sequence is 14 residues long. The germline gives CDR1 GTSNPN, CDR2 SVGIG (reference sequence). V lost 5 bases to trimming and J lost 4 bases, with 17 bases between them.

The TCR sequence derives from a human donor with acute or convalescent COVID-19. The donor label of this sample is uncertain. The sequenced sample consisted of peripheral blood. The gene calls are TRBV30 and TRBJ1-2; no reliable D call. The CDR3 DNA reads as TGTGCCTGGCTAGCAAAAGGGCTCTTCTATGGCTACACCTTC. This sequence encodes CAWLAKGLFYGYTF.